Listed below are T cell receptor beta chains from one sample, sequenced in a study of cytomegalovirus exposure and HLA in healthy donors. Profiled with immunoSEQ multiplex PCR; TCRdb holds only in-frame clones, not every one. Of fewer than 75,000 clones detected, around 94% appear once; the ten largest clones hold about 2.1%. The specimen was PBMCs. The receptors come from a woman aged 18-29 years in good health and CMV-seropositive. Each CDR3 is given with its conserved first and last residue. Fields, in order: CDR3 length, V gene, J gene, D gene, clone size, CDR3 DNA, CDR3 protein. A D gene is named only where the DNA matches it firmly. Rows give clone size only sometimes, using once, few, many, or a class for an expanded clone.

>15|TRBV2|TRBJ2-7|TRBD1|NA
TGTGCCAGCAGGGGGGACAGCTCGAGCTCCTACGAGCAGTACTTC
CASRGDSSSSYEQYF
>15|TRBV7-2|TRBJ2-7|TRBD1|NA
TGTGCCAGCAGCTTAACGGACAGGGGGCTTTACGAGCAGTACTTC
CASSLTDRGLYEQYF
>15|TRBV4-3|TRBJ1-2|NA|NA
TGCGCCAGCAGCCAAGTGCGGACAGACATCTATGGCTACACCTTC
CASSQVRTDIYGYTF
>13|TRBV7-8|TRBJ1-2|TRBD1|NA
TGTGCCAGCAGCGCACAGGGGAACTATGGCTACACCTTC
CASSAQGNYGYTF
>12|TRBV6-5|TRBJ1-2|NA|NA
TGTGCCAGCAGCTCTTCAGGGATTGGCTACACCTTC
CASSSSGIGYTF
>18|TRBV25-1|TRBJ1-2|TRBD1|once
TGTGCCAGCAGCAAAACCCCGGGACAGGGAATGGGGGGCTATGGCTACACCTTC
CASSKTPGQGMGGYGYTF
>12|TRBV4-1|TRBJ1-6|NA|NA
TGCGCCAGCAGCCATCCTCTCGGGCCCCTCCACTTT
CASSHPLGPLHF
>16|TRBV5-1|TRBJ2-3|TRBD2|few
TGCGCCAGCAGCCTGGATGGGACTAGCGGGACAGATACGCAGTATTTT
CASSLDGTSGTDTQYF
>16|TRBV7-8|TRBJ2-7|TRBD1|NA
TGTGCCAGCAGCGAAGGGAGGGGGACAGGGGGGTACGAGCAGTACTTC
CASSEGRGTGGYEQYF
>15|TRBV6-5|TRBJ1-2|NA|NA
TGTGCCAGCACCCTCTTCGGCGACATCCCGGCGGGCTACACCTTC
CASTLFGDIPAGYTF
>16|TRBV28|TRBJ1-2|NA|NA
TGTGCCAGCAGTTCGGGTTTAGTCTCTGTGGTAGGTGGCTACACCTTC
CASSSGLVSVVGGYTF
>13|TRBV29-1|TRBJ1-1|TRBD1|NA
TGCAGCGTTGAGCGGACAGGGATAACTGAAGCTTTCTTT
CSVERTGITEAFF
>16|TRBV7-3|TRBJ2-3|TRBD2|NA
TGTGCCAGCAGCTTAGTGGGAGCGGGGGGCACAGATACGCAGTATTTT
CASSLVGAGGTDTQYF
>15|TRBV2|TRBJ2-2|NA|NA
TGTGCCAGCAGTGTGGAGGGAGGCGACACCGGGGAGCTGTTTTTT
CASSVEGGDTGELFF
>15|TRBV9|TRBJ2-1|TRBD1|NA
TGTGCCAGCAGCTCCCGGACAGGGCCCTACAATGAGCAGTTCTTC
CASSSRTGPYNEQFF
>18|TRBV5-6|TRBJ2-2|TRBD2|NA
TGTGCCAGCAGCTTGAAGTGGGGACTAGCGGCGAACACCGGGGAGCTGTTTTTT
CASSLKWGLAANTGELFF
>14|TRBV6-1|TRBJ2-1|NA|once
TGTGCCAGCAGTGAAGGCGGCCCGTACAATGAGCAGTTCTTC
CASSEGGPYNEQFF
>14|TRBV6-5|TRBJ1-1|NA|NA
TGTGCCAGCAGTTACGGCGGGGGTAACACTGAAGCTTTCTTT
CASSYGGGNTEAFF
>12|TRBV6-5|TRBJ2-7|NA|NA
TGTGCCAGCAGTGGGAGTGCCTACGAGCAGTACTTC
CASSGSAYEQYF
>16|TRBV10-3|TRBJ1-3|NA|NA
TGTGCCATCAGTGAGTCGTTTGAAATAGCTGGAAACACCATATATTTT
CAISESFEIAGNTIYF
>17|TRBV30|TRBJ1-1|NA|NA
TGTGCCTGGAGTACCCCGGGGTCGACGGATTTCTACACTGAAGCTTTCTTT
CAWSTPGSTDFYTEAFF
>15|TRBV4-2|TRBJ1-2|NA|NA
TGTGCCAGCAGCCCCAAGGGAGGGGCCGTGAACGGCTACACCTTC
CASSPKGGAVNGYTF
>15|TRBV7-2|TRBJ1-1|NA|NA
TGTGCCAGCAGCTTAATGGACAGAGCGAACACTGAAGCTTTCTTT
CASSLMDRANTEAFF
>13|TRBV19|TRBJ2-3|TRBD1|NA
TGTGCCAGTACTGGACAGGGGACAGATACGCAGTATTTT
CASTGQGTDTQYF
>12|TRBV10-3|TRBJ2-1|NA|NA
TGTGCCATCAGTGAGTCTGGGAGACCTGCGTTCTTC
CAISESGRPAFF
>13|TRBV7-9|TRBJ1-1|NA|once
TGTGCCAGCAGCTTAGTGGGAGTTGGTGAAGCTTTCTTT
CASSLVGVGEAFF
>16|TRBV19|TRBJ2-2|TRBD2|NA
TGTGCCAGTAGTCCGTCTAGCGGACTGAACACCGGGGAGCTGTTTTTT
CASSPSSGLNTGELFF
>15|TRBV4-3|TRBJ2-3|TRBD2|NA
TGCGCCAGCAGCCTTGGACTAGCGGGCACAGATACGCAGTATTTT
CASSLGLAGTDTQYF
>15|TRBV2|TRBJ2-1|TRBD2|NA
TGTGCCAACGAGCTAGCGGGAGGGCCTTGGAATGAGCAGTTCTTC
CANELAGGPWNEQFF
>16|TRBV7-2|TRBJ1-5|NA|few
TGTGCCAGCAGCCCCGGGGGGGTCGGAAGCAATCAGCCCCAGCATTTT
CASSPGGVGSNQPQHF
>15|TRBV7-9|TRBJ2-2|TRBD2|NA
TGTGCCAGCAGCTCCCTAGCGGGGGGAACCGGGGAGCTGTTTTTT
CASSSLAGGTGELFF
>13|TRBV6-5|TRBJ1-1|NA|NA
TGTGCCAGCAGCAAGACAGGTTATACTGAAGCTTTCTTT
CASSKTGYTEAFF
>15|TRBV6-5|TRBJ2-7|NA|once
TGTGCCAGCAGTTTCGACGGGATCAGTTCCTACGAGCAGTACTTC
CASSFDGISSYEQYF
>12|TRBV28|TRBJ2-5|NA|NA
TGTGCCAGCAGTGAGTTATTAGAGACCCAGTACTTC
CASSELLETQYF
>12|TRBV2|TRBJ2-3|NA|NA
TGTGCCAGCAGTGAAGCGCGAGATACGCAGTATTTT
CASSEARDTQYF
>14|TRBV29-1|TRBJ1-2|NA|NA
TGCAGCGTTGAAGACGAACACAACAGGGCTGGCTACACCTTC
CSVEDEHNRAGYTF
>14|TRBV7-9|TRBJ2-1|TRBD1|NA
TGTGCCAGCAGCTTTTTGGACAGGAACAATGAGCAGTTCTTC
CASSFLDRNNEQFF
>14|TRBV10-3|TRBJ1-3|TRBD1|once
TGTGCCATCAGTGAGGACAGGGCCGGAAACACCATATATTTT
CAISEDRAGNTIYF
>17|TRBV4-1|TRBJ2-3|TRBD2|NA
TGCGCCAGCAGCCCCACTTTTAGCGGGAGTGGCACAGATACGCAGTATTTT
CASSPTFSGSGTDTQYF
>14|TRBV19|TRBJ1-1|NA|NA
TGTGCCAGTAGTACCCCGGGGGAACGCACTGAAGCTTTCTTT
CASSTPGERTEAFF
>16|TRBV5-6|TRBJ1-2|TRBD1|NA
TGTGCCAGCAGCTTGGTCGTCTACAGGGGGCACTATGGCTACACCTTC
CASSLVVYRGHYGYTF
>13|TRBV30|TRBJ2-1|NA|NA
TGTGCCTGGAGTTTCCGGTTATACAATGAGCAGTTCTTC
CAWSFRLYNEQFF
>14|TRBV18|TRBJ1-1|NA|NA
TGTGCCAGCTCACCGAACACCCAGAACACTGAAGCTTTCTTT
CASSPNTQNTEAFF
>13|TRBV6-6|TRBJ2-5|NA|NA
TGTGCCAGCAGTTACTCCTACGGGGAGACCCAGTACTTC
CASSYSYGETQYF
>15|TRBV2|TRBJ1-4|NA|NA
TGTGCCAGCAGTGAAGCGGAAGGAGGGGTGTCACCCCAGTTTTTT
CASSEAEGGVSPQFF
>14|TRBV6-1|TRBJ2-1|NA|NA
TGTGCCAGCAGTGAACCGAAGAGAAACAATGAGCAGTTCTTC
CASSEPKRNNEQFF
>15|TRBV9|TRBJ1-1|TRBD1|once
TGTGCCAGCAGCCCCCGACAGGGGGCGAACACTGAAGCTTTCTTT
CASSPRQGANTEAFF
>17|TRBV4-2|TRBJ1-2|TRBD1|NA
TGTGCCAGCAGCCAAGAAATCACGACAGGGCCCTACTATGGCTACACCTTC
CASSQEITTGPYYGYTF
>13|TRBV10-3|TRBJ1-1|NA|NA
TGTGCCACAATACAGGGTGTTGACACTGAAGCTTTCTTT
CATIQGVDTEAFF
>18|TRBV18|TRBJ1-1|TRBD1|once
TGTGCCAGCTCACCACTCCGTCCAGGGGGGATTGGTGTCACTGAAGCTTTCTTT
CASSPLRPGGIGVTEAFF
>17|TRBV9|TRBJ2-2|TRBD2|NA
TGTGCCAGCAGCGTAATCCCTAGCGGGGCGAACACCGGGGAGCTGTTTTTT
CASSVIPSGANTGELFF
>12|TRBV27|TRBJ1-6|TRBD1|NA
TGTGCCTGGACAGGGGGAGGGTCACCCCTCCACTTT
CAWTGGGSPLHF
>14|TRBV18|TRBJ1-5|TRBD1|NA
TGTGCCAGCTCCCCCAGGACAGGGTATCAGCCCCAGCATTTT
CASSPRTGYQPQHF